A selection of T cell receptor beta chains follows, all from one sample in a study of T-cell memory formation after mild COVID-19. TCRdb itself ran the 5' RACE reads through MiXCR, one entry per CDR3 protein. The profile covers more than 300,000 distinct CDR3 sequences, with around 13% appearing a single time and about 20% taken by the ten largest. The sample comprised PBMCs or a T cell subset sorted from them (not recorded which). The receptor source for this set is a young man who had mild COVID-19 (a few samples of this study predate the infection). Cell type and time point are not known. Both conserved end residues are part of each CDR3. The order of the fields is J gene, clone size, V gene, D gene, CDR3 protein, CDR3 DNA. The D gene is left open where the match is weak. Some rows have no size entry. The others give once, few or many, or a class for an expanded clone.

j_call: TRBJ2-2; clone_size: -; v_call: TRBV7-6; d_call: -; cdr3_aa: CASSLQPNTGELFF; cdr3_nt: TGTGCCAGCAGCTTACAGCCAAACACCGGGGAGCTGTTTTTT
j_call: TRBJ2-2; clone_size: -; v_call: TRBV7-6; d_call: TRBD2; cdr3_aa: CASSLRPVGLAGVLGELFF; cdr3_nt: TGTGCCAGCAGCTTAAGGCCCGTGGGACTAGCGGGGGTTCTCGGGGAGCTGTTTTTT
j_call: TRBJ1-4; clone_size: few; v_call: TRBV7-6; d_call: -; cdr3_aa: CASSLGGGDEKLFF; cdr3_nt: TGTGCCAGCAGCTTAGGTGGGGGGGATGAAAAACTGTTTTTT
j_call: TRBJ1-5; clone_size: -; v_call: TRBV27; d_call: TRBD1; cdr3_aa: CASSWGTGDNQPQHF; cdr3_nt: TGTGCCAGCAGTTGGGGGACAGGGGACAATCAGCCCCAGCATTTT
j_call: TRBJ2-3; clone_size: -; v_call: TRBV20-1; d_call: -; cdr3_aa: CSARVGPSTDTQYF; cdr3_nt: TGCAGTGCTAGAGTGGGGCCCAGCACAGATACGCAGTATTTT
j_call: TRBJ2-2; clone_size: few; v_call: TRBV7-6; d_call: -; cdr3_aa: CASSFDRDYTGELFF; cdr3_nt: TGTGCCAGCAGCTTCGACAGGGACTACACCGGGGAGCTGTTTTTT
j_call: TRBJ2-2; clone_size: -; v_call: TRBV10-3; d_call: -; cdr3_aa: CAISEEQDRTGELFF; cdr3_nt: TGTGCCATCAGTGAGGAACAGGACCGCACCGGGGAGCTGTTTTTT
j_call: TRBJ2-5; clone_size: few; v_call: TRBV6-5; d_call: TRBD1; cdr3_aa: CASSLRDRGRGETQYF; cdr3_nt: TGTGCCAGCAGTTTAAGAGACAGGGGCAGGGGGGAGACCCAGTACTTC
j_call: TRBJ2-7; clone_size: -; v_call: TRBV4-1; d_call: -; cdr3_aa: CASSQGSSDSYEQYF; cdr3_nt: TGCGCCAGCAGCCAAGGGTCCTCCGACTCCTACGAGCAGTACTTC
j_call: TRBJ1-6; clone_size: -; v_call: TRBV12-3/TRBV12-4; d_call: TRBD1; cdr3_aa: CASSITGGGSPLHF; cdr3_nt: TGTGCCAGCAGCATTACAGGGGGCGGTTCACCCCTCCACTTT
j_call: TRBJ2-1; clone_size: few; v_call: TRBV29-1; d_call: TRBD2; cdr3_aa: CSVEPSGGAGNEQFF; cdr3_nt: TGCAGCGTTGAGCCCAGCGGGGGGGCGGGCAATGAGCAGTTCTTC
j_call: TRBJ2-3; clone_size: -; v_call: TRBV7-9; d_call: TRBD2; cdr3_aa: CASSGTSGGAGTDTQYF; cdr3_nt: TGTGCCAGCAGTGGGACTAGCGGGGGGGCCGGCACAGATACGCAGTATTTT
j_call: TRBJ2-7; clone_size: few; v_call: TRBV18; d_call: -; cdr3_aa: CASSPPFTYEQYF; cdr3_nt: TGTGCCAGCTCACCACCTTTTACCTACGAGCAGTACTTC
j_call: TRBJ2-1; clone_size: few; v_call: TRBV6-4; d_call: -; cdr3_aa: CASSDSRAGSNEQFF; cdr3_nt: TGTGCCAGCAGTGACTCTAGGGCAGGGAGCAATGAGCAGTTCTTC